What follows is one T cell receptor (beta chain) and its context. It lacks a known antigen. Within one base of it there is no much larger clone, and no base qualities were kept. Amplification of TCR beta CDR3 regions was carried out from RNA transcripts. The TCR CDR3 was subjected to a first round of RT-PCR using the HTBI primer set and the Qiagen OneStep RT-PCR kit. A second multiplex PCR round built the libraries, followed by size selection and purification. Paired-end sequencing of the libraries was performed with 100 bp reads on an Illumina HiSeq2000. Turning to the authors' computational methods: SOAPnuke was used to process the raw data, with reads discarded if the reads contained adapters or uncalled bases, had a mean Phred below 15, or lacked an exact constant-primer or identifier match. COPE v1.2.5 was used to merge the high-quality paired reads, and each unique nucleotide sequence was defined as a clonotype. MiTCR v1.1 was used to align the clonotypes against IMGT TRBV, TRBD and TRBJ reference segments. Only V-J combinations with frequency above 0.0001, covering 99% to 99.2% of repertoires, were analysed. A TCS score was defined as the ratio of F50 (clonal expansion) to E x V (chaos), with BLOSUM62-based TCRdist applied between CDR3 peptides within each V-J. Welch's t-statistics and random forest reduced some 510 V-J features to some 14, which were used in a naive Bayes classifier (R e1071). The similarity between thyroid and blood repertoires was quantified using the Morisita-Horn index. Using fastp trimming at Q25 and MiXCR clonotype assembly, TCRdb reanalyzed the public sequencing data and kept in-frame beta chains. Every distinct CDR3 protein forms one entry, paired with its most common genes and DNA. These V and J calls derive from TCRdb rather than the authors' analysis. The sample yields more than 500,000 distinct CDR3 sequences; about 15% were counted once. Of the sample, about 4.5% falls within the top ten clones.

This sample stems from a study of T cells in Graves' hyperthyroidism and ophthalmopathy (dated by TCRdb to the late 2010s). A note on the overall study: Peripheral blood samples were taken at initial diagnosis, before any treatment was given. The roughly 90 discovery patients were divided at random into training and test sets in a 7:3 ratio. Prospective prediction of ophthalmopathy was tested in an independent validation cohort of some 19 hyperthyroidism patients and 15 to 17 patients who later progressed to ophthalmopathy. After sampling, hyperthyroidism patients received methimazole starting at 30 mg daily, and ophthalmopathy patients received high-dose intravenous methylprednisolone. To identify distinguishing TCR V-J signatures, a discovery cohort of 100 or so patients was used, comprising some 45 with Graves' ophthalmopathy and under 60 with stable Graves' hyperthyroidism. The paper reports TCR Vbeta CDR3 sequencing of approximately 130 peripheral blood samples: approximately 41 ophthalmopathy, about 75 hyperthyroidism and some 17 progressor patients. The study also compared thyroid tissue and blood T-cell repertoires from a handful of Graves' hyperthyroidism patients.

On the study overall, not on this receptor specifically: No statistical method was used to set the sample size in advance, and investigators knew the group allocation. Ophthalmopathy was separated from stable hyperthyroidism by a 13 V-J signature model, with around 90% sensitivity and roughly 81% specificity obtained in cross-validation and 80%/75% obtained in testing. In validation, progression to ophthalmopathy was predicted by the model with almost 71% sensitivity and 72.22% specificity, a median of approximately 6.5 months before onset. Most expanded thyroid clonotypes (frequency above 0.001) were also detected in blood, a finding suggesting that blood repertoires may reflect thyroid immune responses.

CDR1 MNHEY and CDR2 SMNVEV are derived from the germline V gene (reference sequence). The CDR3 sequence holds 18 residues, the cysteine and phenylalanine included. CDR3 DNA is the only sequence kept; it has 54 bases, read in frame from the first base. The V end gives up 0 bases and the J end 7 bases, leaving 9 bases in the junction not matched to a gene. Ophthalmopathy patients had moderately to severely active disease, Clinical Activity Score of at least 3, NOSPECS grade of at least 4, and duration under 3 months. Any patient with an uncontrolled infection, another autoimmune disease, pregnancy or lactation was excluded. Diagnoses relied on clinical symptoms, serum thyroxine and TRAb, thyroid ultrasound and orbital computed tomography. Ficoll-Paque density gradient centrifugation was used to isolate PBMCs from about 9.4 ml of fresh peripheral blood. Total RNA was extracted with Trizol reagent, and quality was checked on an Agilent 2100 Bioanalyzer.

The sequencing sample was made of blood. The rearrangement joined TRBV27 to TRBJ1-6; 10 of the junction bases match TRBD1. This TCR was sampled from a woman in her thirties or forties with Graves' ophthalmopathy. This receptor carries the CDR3 CASSLSGQGLRFNSPLHF. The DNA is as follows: TGTGCCAGCAGTTTATCGGGACAGGGGCTGCGCTTCAATTCACCCCTCCACTTT.